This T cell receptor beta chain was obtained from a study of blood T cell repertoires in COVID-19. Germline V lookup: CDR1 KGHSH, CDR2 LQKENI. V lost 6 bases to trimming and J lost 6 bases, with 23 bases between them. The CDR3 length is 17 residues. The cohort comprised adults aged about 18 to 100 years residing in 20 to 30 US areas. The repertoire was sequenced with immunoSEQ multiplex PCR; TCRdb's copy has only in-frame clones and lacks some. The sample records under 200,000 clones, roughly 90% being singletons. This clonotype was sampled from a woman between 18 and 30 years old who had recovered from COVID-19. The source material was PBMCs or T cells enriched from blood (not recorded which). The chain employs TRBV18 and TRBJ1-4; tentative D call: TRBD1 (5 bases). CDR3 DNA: TGTGCCAGCTCTCCTTCCCCGGGAGCAGGGTCAGATGAAAAACTGTTTTTT. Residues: CASSPSPGAGSDEKLFF.